What follows are 22 T cell receptor beta chains derived from one specimen sequenced in a study of control samples from healthy donors and cancer patients. The table came from immunoSEQ multiplex PCR; TCRdb's copy has only in-frame clones and leaves some out. The sample includes approximately 71,000 clones, roughly 89% of them seen just once. The sequenced sample consisted of PBMCs. Receptors were obtained from a man between 60 and 75 years old with lung cancer.

The chain employs TRBV12-5 and TRBJ1-5; D is ambiguous. The length of the CDR3 is 14 residues. Looked up from germline, CDR1 is LGHNT and CDR2 is FRNRAP. Between the trimmed V and J ends, which lost 5 bases and 3 bases, there was a span of 11 bases. In DNA form, the CDR3 reads TGTGCTAGTGGTCCCTCACACTCCAATCAGCCCCAGCATTTT. Protein sequence: CASGPSHSNQPQHF.

The chain links TRBV19 to TRBJ1-5; D is uncertain. Germline loops: CDR1 LNHDA, CDR2 SQIVND (reference sequence). Trimming took 3 bases from V and 6 from J, leaving 9 bases between them. The CDR3 has 13 residues. The CDR3 nucleotides read TGTGCCAGTAGTATCTCCGTGGTTCAGCCCCAGCATTTT. Translation: CASSISVVQPQHF. The full variable domain, with the rest looked up from reference TRBV19 and TRBJ1-5, is DGGITQSPKYLFRKEGQNVTLSCEQNLNHDAMYWYRQDPGQGLRLIYYSQIVNDFQKGDIAEGYSVSREKKESFPLTVTSAQKNPTAFYLCASSISVVQPQHFGDGTRLSIL.

The J gene is TRBJ1-1, the V gene TRBV24-1; 7 bases agree with TRBD1. In germline, CDR1 is KGHDR, CDR2 SFDVKD. This CDR3 has 14 residues. V trimming: 0 bases; J trimming: 10 bases; junction bases outside the gene matches: 7. In DNA form, the CDR3 reads TGTGCCACCAGTGATTTGAGGGGGCCCCAGGGAGCTTTCTTT. Protein sequence: CATSDLRGPQGAFF.

The chain uses TRBV5-1 and TRBJ2-6, with TRBD1 as a possible D gene (6 bases). Trimming stripped 1 base from V and 4 bases from J, with 18 bases between. Germline V gene data show CDR1 as SGHRS and CDR2 as YFSETQ. The CDR3 is 18 residues long. The CDR3 nucleotides are TGCGCCAGCAGCTTGTATGGGGACACCTCTACCGGGGCCAACGTCCTGACTTTC. Amino acids: CASSLYGDTSTGANVLTF.

This rearrangement joins TRBV5-5 to TRBJ2-2; D may correspond to TRBD1 or TRBD2 (7 bases each). This CDR3 spans 17 amino acids. V dropped 4 bases and J dropped 2 bases, with 18 bases sitting between them. The V gene's germline CDR1 is SGHKS and CDR2 YYEKEE (reference sequence). CDR3 DNA sequence: TGTGCCAGCAGCACCCGGGGAGGGGGCACTAACACCGGGGAGCTGTTTTTT. Amino acid sequence: CASSTRGGGTNTGELFF.

The J gene is TRBJ2-2, the V gene TRBV11-3; possibly TRBD1 or TRBD2 for D (5 bases each). CDR1 SGHNT and CDR2 YENEEA come from the germline V gene. Trimming took off 5 bases at V and 2 bases at J, with 9 bases between the two ends. This CDR3 is 14 amino acids long. The CDR3, as DNA: TGTGCCAGCAGCCCAGGGAGAAACACCGGGGAGCTGTTTTTT. This translates into CASSPGRNTGELFF.

The V gene is TRBV10-2, the J gene TRBJ1-1; a weak D match, TRBD1 (6 bases). V was clipped by 3 bases and J by 10 bases, with 18 bases between them. The germline CDR1 and CDR2 sequences are WSHSY and SAAADI. The CDR3 has 14 residues. The CDR3 bases are TGCGCCAGCAGTGACCTGGGGGCAGATGGGCGAGCTTTCTTT. Its protein product is CASSDLGADGRAFF.

The gene calls are TRBV7-3 and TRBJ2-6; D remains ambiguous. V lost 6 bases to trimming and J lost 0 bases, with 3 bases between them. CDR3 length equals 13 residues. Looked up from germline, CDR1 is SGHTA and CDR2 is FQGTGA. The CDR3 spells CASSFSGANVLTF. The CDR3 bases are TGTGCCAGCAGTTTCTCTGGGGCCAACGTCCTGACTTTC.

The rearrangement uses TRBV5-1 and TRBJ2-2; 7 bases map to TRBD1. This CDR3 is built from 15 residues. Trimming removed 6 bases from V and 0 bases from J; junction bases left unmatched: 5. Germline assignment: CDR1 SGHRS and CDR2 YFSETQ. In nucleotides, the CDR3 is TGCGCCAGCATGAGACAGGGTGCGAACACCGGGGAGCTGTTTTTT. This codes for CASMRQGANTGELFF. Using reference TRBV5-1 and TRBJ2-2 for the parts outside the CDR3, the full variable domain is KAGVTQTPRYLIKTRGQQVTLSCSPISGHRSVSWYQQTPGQGLQFLFEYFSETQRNKGNFPGRFSGRQFSNSRSEMNVSTLELGDSALYLCASMRQGANTGELFFGEGSRLTVL.

The chain recombines TRBV9 with TRBJ2-5; D is uncertain. Per the germline V gene, CDR1 is SGDLS and CDR2 is YYNGEE. The CDR3 loop spans 13 amino acids. The V end lost 1 base, the J end lost 1 base, and 5 bases lay between the germline ends. Here the CDR3 reads CASSVSLQETQYF. The CDR3 region has the DNA TGTGCCAGCAGCGTATCCCTCCAAGAGACCCAGTACTTC.

Only a few counts were recorded for this clone. CDR3 loop: CASRKLTQDTEAFF. In nucleotides, the CDR3 is TGTGCCAGCAGGAAACTTACTCAGGACACTGAAGCTTTCTTT. The chain uses TRBV11-2 and TRBJ1-1; D gene ambiguous. Germline loops: CDR1 SGHAT, CDR2 FQNNGV. V was clipped by 6 bases and J by 3 bases, with 14 bases between them. The CDR3 runs 14 residues. Using reference TRBV11-2 and TRBJ1-1 for the parts outside the CDR3, the full variable domain is EAGVAQSPRYKIIEKRQSVAFWCNPISGHATLYWYQQILGQGPKLLIQFQNNGVVDDSQLPKDRFSAERLKGVDSTLKIQPAKLEDSAVYLCASRKLTQDTEAFFGQGTRLTVV.

This sequence joins TRBV4-1 and TRBJ2-1, with 13 bases identical to TRBD2. In germline, CDR1 is MGHRA, CDR2 YSYEKL. This CDR3 contains 16 residues. Unmatched junction bases numbered 2, after V lost 3 bases and J lost 3 bases. The CDR3 bases are TGCGCCAGCAGCCAGACTAGCGGGGGGTTCTACAATGAGCAGTTCTTC. Translation gives CASSQTSGGFYNEQFF.

V usage is TRBV11-3 and J usage is TRBJ1-1, with D maybe TRBD1 (6 bases). V was pared by 3 bases and J by 6 bases, with 17 bases between. Germline-derived CDR1 and CDR2 are SGHNT and YENEEA. The CDR3 has 15 amino acids. In DNA, the CDR3 is TGTGCCAGCAGCTTGCAAAAGGATTCAGGGGCTGAAGCTTTCTTT. Encoded protein: CASSLQKDSGAEAFF.

This chain connects TRBV5-6 to TRBJ1-3; D is ambiguous. The germline V and J ends were trimmed by 1 base and 0 bases, with 8 bases remaining between them. This CDR3 has 15 residues. Germline CDR1 SGHDT, CDR2 YYEEEE. CDR3 loop: CASSLYPGSGNTIYF. DNA of the CDR3: TGTGCCAGCAGCTTGTATCCGGGCTCTGGAAACACCATATATTTT.

Only one count was recorded for this clone. V usage is TRBV30 and J usage is TRBJ1-1, with no clear D. The CDR3 totals 11 residues. Trimming took 1 base from V and 10 from J, leaving 10 bases between them. The germline V gene encodes CDR1 GTSNPN and CDR2 SVGIG (reference sequence). The CDR3 spells CAWSETFRAFF. In DNA, the CDR3 is TGTGCCTGGAGTGAAACCTTCAGAGCTTTCTTT.

This sequence joins TRBV6-5 and TRBJ2-7; weak D call: TRBD1 (6 bases). Trimming shortened V by 6 bases and J by 5 bases, and 17 bases separated the two germline ends. Germline CDR1 MNHEY, CDR2 SVGAGI. The length of the CDR3 is 14 residues. The CDR3 reads CASSRDRYSNEQYF. The CDR3 DNA is TGTGCCAGCAGCCGTGACAGGTACTCTAACGAGCAGTACTTC.

The V call is TRBV5-6, the J call TRBJ1-5; D gene ambiguous. The V gene lost 2 bases and the J gene lost 0 bases, with 6 bases spanning the gap. This CDR3 has 14 residues. In germline, CDR1 is SGHDT, CDR2 YYEEEE. The DNA for the CDR3 is TGTGCCAGCAGCTTCCGAGATAGCAATCAGCCCCAGCATTTT. Residues: CASSFRDSNQPQHF.

The chain is built from TRBV4-1 and TRBJ1-1, with D hard to call. The V and J ends lost 3 bases and 1 base respectively, with 9 bases between them. This CDR3 has 14 amino acids. The V gene's germline CDR1 is MGHRA and CDR2 YSYEKL. The CDR3 spells CASSQGNSNTEAFF. The CDR3 DNA reads TGCGCCAGCAGCCAGGGGAACTCGAACACTGAAGCTTTCTTT.

This clone has only one observation. This chain connects TRBV24-1 to TRBJ1-2, with D possibly TRBD1 on 6 matching bases. V was cut by 4 bases and J by 4 bases, with 6 bases left in between. Germline loops: CDR1 KGHDR, CDR2 SFDVKD. The CDR3 totals 12 residues. The CDR3 DNA reads TGTGCCACCAGTGAGACAGGCTATGGCTACACCTTC. This gives the protein CATSETGYGYTF.

The CDR3: CASSIRQGPGNTIYF. The CDR3 nucleotides read TGTGCCAGCAGCATCAGACAGGGGCCTGGAAACACCATATATTTT. The J gene is TRBJ1-3, the V gene TRBV9; 8 bases fit TRBD1. The CDR3 has 15 residues. Germline trimming cut 4 bases from V and 2 bases from J; bases unmatched to any gene: 5. From germline, CDR1 is SGDLS and CDR2 YYNGEE.

The V call is TRBV7-8, the J call TRBJ2-2; 9 bases are a match to TRBD1. The germline gives CDR1 SGHVS, CDR2 FQNEAQ. Trimming cost V 6 bases and J 6 bases; bases outside gene matches: 11. CDR3 length: 16 residues. CDR3 bases: TGTGCCAGCAGTTCCCTCGGGACAGGGATGTCCGGGGAGCTGTTTTTT. This gives the protein CASSSLGTGMSGELFF.

The chain recombines TRBV14 with TRBJ2-1; D gene uncertain. CDR1 and CDR2 (germline): SGHDN, FVKESK. V lost 1 base, J lost 0 bases, and 13 bases lay in between. The CDR3 loop spans 17 amino acids. CDR3: CASSQGMWLHSYNEQFF. The CDR3 region has the DNA TGTGCCAGCAGCCAAGGGATGTGGCTACACTCCTACAATGAGCAGTTCTTC.